These T cell receptor beta chains were read from a single sample in a study of blood T cells in healthy people across ages. TCRdb re-called the 5' RACE reads through MiXCR, storing one row per CDR3 protein. The table shows fewer than 950,000 distinct CDR3 sequences, with about 36% occurring only once. Specimen: blood. These TCRs come from a man aged 18 to 30 in good health. Each CDR3 is given with its conserved first and last residue.

V gene,J gene,CDR3 protein
TRBV7-8,TRBJ1-4,CASSSKGILNEKLFF
TRBV12-3/TRBV12-4,TRBJ2-3,CASSFAGHITDTQYF
TRBV4-3,TRBJ1-1,CASSQGALKDPEAFF
TRBV27,TRBJ1-5,CASSPSRTGGKGNQPQHF
TRBV7-2,NA,CASSLSGWAKYEQYF
TRBV3-1,TRBJ2-7,CASRTGPGSYEQYF
TRBV5-6,TRBJ1-6,CASSLPQGAGGNSPLHF
TRBV15,TRBJ1-2,CATSREQWGYGYTF
TRBV4-2,TRBJ2-5,CASSDGSGNEQYF
TRBV2,TRBJ2-3,CASSGQSPGDTQYF